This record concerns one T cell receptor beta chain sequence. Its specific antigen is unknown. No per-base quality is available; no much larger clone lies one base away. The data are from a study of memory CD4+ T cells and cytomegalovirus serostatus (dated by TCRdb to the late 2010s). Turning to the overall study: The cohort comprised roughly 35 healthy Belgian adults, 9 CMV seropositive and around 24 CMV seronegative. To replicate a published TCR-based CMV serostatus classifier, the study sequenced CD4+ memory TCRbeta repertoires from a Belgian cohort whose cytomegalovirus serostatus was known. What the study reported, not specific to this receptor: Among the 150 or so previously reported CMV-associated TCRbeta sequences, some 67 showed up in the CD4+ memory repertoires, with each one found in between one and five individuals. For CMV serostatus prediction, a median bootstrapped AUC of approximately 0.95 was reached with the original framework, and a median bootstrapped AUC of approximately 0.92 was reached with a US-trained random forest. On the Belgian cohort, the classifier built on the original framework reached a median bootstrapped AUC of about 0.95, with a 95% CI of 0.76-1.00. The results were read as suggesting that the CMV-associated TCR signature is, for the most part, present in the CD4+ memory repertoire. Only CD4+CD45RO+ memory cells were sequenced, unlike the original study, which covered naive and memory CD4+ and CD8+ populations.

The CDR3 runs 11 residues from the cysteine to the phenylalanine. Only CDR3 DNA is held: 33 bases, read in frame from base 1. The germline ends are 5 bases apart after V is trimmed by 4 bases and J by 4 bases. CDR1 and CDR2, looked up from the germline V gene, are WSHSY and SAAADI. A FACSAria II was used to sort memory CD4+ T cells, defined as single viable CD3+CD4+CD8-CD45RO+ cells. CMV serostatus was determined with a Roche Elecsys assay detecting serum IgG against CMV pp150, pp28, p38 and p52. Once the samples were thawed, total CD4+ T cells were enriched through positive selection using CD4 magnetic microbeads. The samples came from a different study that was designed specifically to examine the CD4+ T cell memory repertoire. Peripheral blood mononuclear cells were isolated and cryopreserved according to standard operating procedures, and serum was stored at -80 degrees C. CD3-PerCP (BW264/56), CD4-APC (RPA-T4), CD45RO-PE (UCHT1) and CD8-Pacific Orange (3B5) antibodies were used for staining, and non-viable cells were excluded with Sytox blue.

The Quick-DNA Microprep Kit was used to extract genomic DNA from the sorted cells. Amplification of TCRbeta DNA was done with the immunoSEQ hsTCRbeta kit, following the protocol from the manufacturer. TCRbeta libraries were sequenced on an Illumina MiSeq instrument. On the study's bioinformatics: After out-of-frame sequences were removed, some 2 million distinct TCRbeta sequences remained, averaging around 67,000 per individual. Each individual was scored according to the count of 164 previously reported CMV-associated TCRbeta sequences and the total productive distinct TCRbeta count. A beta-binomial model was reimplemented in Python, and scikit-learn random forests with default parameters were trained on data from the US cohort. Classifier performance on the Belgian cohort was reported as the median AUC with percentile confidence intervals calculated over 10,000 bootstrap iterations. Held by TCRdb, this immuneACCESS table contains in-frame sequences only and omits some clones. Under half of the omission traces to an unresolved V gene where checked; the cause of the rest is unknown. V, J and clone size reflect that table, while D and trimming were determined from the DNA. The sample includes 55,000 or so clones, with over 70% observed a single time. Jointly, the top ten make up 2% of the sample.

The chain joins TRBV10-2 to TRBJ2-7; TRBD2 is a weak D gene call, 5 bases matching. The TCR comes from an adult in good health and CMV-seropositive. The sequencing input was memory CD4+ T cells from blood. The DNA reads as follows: TGCGCCAGCAGTGCGGGGTACGAGCAGTACTTC. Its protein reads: CASSAGYEQYF.